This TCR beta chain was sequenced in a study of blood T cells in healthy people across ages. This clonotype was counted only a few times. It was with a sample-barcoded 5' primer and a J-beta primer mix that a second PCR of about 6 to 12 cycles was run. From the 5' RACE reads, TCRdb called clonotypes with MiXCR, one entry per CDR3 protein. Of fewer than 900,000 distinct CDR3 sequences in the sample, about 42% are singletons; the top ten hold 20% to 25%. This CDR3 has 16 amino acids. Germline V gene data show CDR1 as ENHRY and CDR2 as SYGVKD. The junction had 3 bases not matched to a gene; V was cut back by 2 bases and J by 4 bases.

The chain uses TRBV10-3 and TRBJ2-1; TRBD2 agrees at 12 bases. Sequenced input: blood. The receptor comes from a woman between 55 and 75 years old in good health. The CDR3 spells CAISEAGTSGYNEQFF. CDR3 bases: TGTGCCATCAGTGAGGCTGGGACTAGCGGGTACAATGAGCAGTTCTTC.